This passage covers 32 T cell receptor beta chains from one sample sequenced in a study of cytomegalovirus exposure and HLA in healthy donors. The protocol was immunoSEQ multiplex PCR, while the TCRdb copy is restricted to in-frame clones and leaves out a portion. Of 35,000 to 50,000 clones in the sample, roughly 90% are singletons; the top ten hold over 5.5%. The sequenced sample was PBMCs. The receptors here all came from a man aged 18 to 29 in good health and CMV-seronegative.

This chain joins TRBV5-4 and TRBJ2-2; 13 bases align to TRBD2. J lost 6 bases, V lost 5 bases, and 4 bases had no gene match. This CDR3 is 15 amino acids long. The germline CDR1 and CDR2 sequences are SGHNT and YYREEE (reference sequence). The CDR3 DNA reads TGTGCCAGCAGGGGACTAGCGGGATCCTCCGGGGAGCTGTTTTTT. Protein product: CASRGLAGSSGELFF.

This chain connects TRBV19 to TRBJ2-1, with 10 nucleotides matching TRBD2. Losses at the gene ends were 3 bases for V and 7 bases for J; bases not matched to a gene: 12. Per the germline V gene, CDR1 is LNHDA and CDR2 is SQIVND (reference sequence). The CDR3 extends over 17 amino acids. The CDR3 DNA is TGTGCCAGTAGTATCTTGTTGTCCAGCGGGAGGGGTAATGAGCAGTTCTTC. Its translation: CASSILLSSGRGNEQFF.

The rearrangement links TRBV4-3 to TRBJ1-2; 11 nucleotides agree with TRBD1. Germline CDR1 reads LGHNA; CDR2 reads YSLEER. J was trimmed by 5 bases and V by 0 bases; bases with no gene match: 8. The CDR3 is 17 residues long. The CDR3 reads CASSQDLGDRGFYGYTF. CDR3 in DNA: TGCGCCAGCAGCCAAGATTTGGGGGACAGGGGGTTTTATGGCTACACCTTC.

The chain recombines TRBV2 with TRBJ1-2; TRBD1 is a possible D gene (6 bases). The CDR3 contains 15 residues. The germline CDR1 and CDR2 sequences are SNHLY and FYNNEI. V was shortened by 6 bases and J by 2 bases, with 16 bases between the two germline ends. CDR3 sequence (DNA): TGTGCCAGCAGGAACCTCCGGGACACCAACTATGGCTACACCTTC. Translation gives CASRNLRDTNYGYTF.

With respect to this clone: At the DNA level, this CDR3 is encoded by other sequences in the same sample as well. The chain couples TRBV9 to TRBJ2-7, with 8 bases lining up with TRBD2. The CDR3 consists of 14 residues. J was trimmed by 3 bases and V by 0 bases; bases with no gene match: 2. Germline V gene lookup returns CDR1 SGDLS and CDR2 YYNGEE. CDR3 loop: CASSVGSGGYEQYF. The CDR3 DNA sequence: TGTGCCAGCAGCGTAGGAAGCGGGGGCTACGAGCAGTACTTC. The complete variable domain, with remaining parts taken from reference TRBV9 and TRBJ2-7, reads DSGVTQTPKHLITATGQRVTLRCSPRSGDLSVYWYQQSLDQGLQFLIQYYNGEERAKGNILERFSAQQFPDLHSELNLSSLELGDSALYFCASSVGSGGYEQYFGPGTRLTVT.

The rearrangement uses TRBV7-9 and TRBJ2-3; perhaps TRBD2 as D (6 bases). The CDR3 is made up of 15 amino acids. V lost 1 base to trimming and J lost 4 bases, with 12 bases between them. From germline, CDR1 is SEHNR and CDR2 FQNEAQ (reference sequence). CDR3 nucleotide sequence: TGTGCCAGCAGCTTAGGTGGAGGGGACGCAGATACGCAGTATTTT. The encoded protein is CASSLGGGDADTQYF.

The CDR3 sequence is CASSLYGGRMRNEQFF. The CDR3 nucleotides read TGTGCCAGCAGCTTATACGGCGGGAGGATGAGGAATGAGCAGTTCTTC. The chain couples TRBV7-3 to TRBJ2-1; 8 bases agree with TRBD2. CDR1 is SGHTA and CDR2 is FQGTGA in the germline V gene. CDR3 length equals 16 residues. Germline trimming cut 2 bases from V and 7 bases from J; bases unmatched to any gene: 10.

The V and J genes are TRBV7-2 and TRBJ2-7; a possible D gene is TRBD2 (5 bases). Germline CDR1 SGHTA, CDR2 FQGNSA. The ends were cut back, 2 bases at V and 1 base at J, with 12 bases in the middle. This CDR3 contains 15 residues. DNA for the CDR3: TGTGCCAGCAGCTTACGAGGGAGCCATTCCTACGAGCAGTACTTC. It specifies CASSLRGSHSYEQYF.

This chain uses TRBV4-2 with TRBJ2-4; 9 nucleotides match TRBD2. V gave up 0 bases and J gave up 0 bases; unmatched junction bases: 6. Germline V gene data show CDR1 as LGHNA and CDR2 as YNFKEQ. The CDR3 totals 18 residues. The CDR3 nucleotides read TGTGCCAGCAGCCAAGATCTGACTAGCGGACTAGCCAAAAACATTCAGTACTTC. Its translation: CASSQDLTSGLAKNIQYF.

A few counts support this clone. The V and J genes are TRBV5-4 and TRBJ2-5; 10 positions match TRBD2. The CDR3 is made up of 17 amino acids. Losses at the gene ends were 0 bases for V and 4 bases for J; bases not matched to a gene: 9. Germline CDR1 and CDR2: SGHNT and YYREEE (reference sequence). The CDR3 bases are TGTGCCAGCAGCTTGGGGCCGGGAGCGGGGGGGCTAGAGACCCAGTACTTC. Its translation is CASSLGPGAGGLETQYF.

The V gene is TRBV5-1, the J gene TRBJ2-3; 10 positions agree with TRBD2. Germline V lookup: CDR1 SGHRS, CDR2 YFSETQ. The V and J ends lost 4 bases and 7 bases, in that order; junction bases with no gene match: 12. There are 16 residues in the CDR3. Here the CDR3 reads CASSPPPSGSGNTQYF. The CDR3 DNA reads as TGCGCCAGCAGCCCCCCGCCTAGCGGGAGTGGAAATACGCAGTATTTT.

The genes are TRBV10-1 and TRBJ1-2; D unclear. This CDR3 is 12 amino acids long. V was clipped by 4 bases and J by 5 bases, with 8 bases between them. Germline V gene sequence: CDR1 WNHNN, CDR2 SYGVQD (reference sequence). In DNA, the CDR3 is TGCGCCAGCAGTGCGGGGATGTATGGCTACACCTTC. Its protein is CASSAGMYGYTF.

The CDR3 nucleotides read TGTGCCAGCAGGAGACAGCAAGAGACCCAGTACTTC. Translating gives CASRRQQETQYF. The J gene is TRBJ2-5, the V gene TRBV2, with D possibly being TRBD1 (5 bases). The V end lost 6 bases, the J end lost 2 bases, and 7 bases lay between the germline ends. The germline V gene has CDR1 SNHLY and CDR2 FYNNEI. The CDR3 runs 12 residues.

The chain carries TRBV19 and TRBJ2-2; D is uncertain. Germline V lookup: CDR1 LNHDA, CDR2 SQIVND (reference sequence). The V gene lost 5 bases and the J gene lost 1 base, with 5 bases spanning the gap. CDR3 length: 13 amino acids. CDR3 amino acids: CASSAGNTGELFF. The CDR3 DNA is TGTGCCAGTAGTGCAGGGAACACCGGGGAGCTGTTTTTT.

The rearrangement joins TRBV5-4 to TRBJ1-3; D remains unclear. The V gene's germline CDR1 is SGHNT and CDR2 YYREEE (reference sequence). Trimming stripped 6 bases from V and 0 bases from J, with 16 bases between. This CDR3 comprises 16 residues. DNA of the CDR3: TGTGCCAGCACCTCCGGAGGCCCATACTCTGGAAACACCATATATTTT. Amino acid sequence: CASTSGGPYSGNTIYF.

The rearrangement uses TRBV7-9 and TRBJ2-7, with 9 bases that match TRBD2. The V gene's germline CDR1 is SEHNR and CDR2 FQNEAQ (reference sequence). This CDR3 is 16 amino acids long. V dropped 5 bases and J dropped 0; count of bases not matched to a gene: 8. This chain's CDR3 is CASSPKLAGSSYEQYF. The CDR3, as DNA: TGTGCCAGCAGCCCAAAACTAGCGGGCAGCTCCTACGAGCAGTACTTC.

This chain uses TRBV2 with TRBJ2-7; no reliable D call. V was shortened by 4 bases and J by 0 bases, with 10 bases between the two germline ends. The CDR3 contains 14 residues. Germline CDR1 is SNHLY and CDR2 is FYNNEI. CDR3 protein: CASSGLTSSYEQYF. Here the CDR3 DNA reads TGTGCCAGCAGTGGCCTTACAAGCTCCTACGAGCAGTACTTC.

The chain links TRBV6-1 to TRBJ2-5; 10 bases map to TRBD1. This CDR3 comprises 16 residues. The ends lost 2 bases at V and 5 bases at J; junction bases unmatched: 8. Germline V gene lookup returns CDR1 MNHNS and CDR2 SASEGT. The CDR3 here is CASSESGTGAFETQYF. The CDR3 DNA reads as TGTGCCAGCAGTGAATCGGGGACAGGGGCCTTTGAGACCCAGTACTTC.

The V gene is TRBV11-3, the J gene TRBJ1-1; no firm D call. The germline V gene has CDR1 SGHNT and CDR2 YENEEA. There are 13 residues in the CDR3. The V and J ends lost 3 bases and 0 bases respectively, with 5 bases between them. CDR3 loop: CASSFTLNTEAFF. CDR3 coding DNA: TGTGCCAGCAGCTTTACACTGAACACTGAAGCTTTCTTT.

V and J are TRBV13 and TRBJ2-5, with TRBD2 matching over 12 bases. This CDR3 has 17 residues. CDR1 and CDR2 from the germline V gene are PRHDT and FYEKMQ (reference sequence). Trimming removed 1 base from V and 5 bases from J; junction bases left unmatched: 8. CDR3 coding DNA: TGTGCCAGCAGCTTAGTAGGACTAGCGGGAACGAACGAGACCCAGTACTTC. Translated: CASSLVGLAGTNETQYF.

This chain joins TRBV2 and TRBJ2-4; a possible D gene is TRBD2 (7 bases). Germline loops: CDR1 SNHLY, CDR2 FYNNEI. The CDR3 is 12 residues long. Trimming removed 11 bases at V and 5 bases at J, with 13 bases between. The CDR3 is CAGGGGQNIQYF. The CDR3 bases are TGTGCCGGGGGGGGCGGCCAAAACATTCAGTACTTC.

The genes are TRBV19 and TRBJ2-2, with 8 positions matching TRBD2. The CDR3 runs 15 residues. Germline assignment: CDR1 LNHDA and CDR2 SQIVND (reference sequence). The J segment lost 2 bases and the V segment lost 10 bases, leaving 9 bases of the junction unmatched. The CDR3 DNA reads TGTGCCACCAAGGGAGGACTAGCTAACACCGGGGAGCTGTTTTTT. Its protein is CATKGGLANTGELFF.

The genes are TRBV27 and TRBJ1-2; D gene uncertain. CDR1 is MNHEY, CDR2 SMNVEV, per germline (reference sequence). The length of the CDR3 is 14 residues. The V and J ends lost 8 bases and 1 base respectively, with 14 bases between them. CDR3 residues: CASREGGDNYGYTF. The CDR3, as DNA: TGTGCCAGCCGTGAGGGCGGGGATAACTATGGCTACACCTTC.

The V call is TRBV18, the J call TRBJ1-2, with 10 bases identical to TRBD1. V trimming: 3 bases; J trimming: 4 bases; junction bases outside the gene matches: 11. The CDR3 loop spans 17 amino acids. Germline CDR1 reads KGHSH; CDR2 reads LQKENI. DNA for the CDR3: TGTGCCAGCTCACCTCTGGGGACAGGGGACCGGGGCTATGGCTACACCTTC. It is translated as CASSPLGTGDRGYGYTF. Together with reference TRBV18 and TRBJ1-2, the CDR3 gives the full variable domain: NAGVMQNPRHLVRRRGQEARLRCSPMKGHSHVYWYRQLPEEGLKFMVYLQKENIIDESGMPKERFSAEFPKEGPSILRIQQVVRGDSAAYFCASSPLGTGDRGYGYTFGSGTRLTVV.

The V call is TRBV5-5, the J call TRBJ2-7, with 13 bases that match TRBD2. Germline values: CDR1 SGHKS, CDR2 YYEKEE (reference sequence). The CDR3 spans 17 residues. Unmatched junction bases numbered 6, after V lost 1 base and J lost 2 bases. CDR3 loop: CASSLHRLAGGPYEQYF. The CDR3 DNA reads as TGTGCCAGCAGCTTGCATCGACTAGCGGGGGGACCCTACGAGCAGTACTTC. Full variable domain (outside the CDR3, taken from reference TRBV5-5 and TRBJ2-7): DAGVTQSPTHLIKTRGQQVTLRCSPISGHKSVSWYQQVLGQGPQFIFQYYEKEERGRGNFPDRFSARQFPNYSSELNVNALLLGDSALYLCASSLHRLAGGPYEQYFGPGTRLTVT.

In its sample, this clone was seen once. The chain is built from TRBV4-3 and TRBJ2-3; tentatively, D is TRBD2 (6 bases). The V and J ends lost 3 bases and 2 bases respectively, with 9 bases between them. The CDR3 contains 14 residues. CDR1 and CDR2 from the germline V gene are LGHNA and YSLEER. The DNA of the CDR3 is TGCGCCAGCAGCCAGGGACTTAACACAGATACGCAGTATTTT. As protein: CASSQGLNTDTQYF.

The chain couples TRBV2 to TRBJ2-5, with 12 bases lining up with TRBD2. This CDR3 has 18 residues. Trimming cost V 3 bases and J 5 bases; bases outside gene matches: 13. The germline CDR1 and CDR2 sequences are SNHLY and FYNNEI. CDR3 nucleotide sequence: TGTGCCAGCAGTGACCCCCTAGCGGGAGGGCCTGGTGGTGAGACCCAGTACTTC. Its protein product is CASSDPLAGGPGGETQYF.

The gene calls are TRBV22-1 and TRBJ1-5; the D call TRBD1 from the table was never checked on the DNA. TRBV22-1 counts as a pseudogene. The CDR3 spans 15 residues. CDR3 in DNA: TGTCCTGGGAGCGCACCGGGACATCCTAGTCAGCCCCAGCATTTT. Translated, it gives CPGSAPGHPSQPQHF.

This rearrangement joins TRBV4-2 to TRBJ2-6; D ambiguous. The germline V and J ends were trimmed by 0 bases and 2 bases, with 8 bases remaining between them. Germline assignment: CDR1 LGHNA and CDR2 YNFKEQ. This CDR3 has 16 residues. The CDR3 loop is CASSQDGQAGANVLTF. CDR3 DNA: TGTGCCAGCAGCCAAGATGGCCAGGCTGGGGCCAACGTCCTGACTTTC.

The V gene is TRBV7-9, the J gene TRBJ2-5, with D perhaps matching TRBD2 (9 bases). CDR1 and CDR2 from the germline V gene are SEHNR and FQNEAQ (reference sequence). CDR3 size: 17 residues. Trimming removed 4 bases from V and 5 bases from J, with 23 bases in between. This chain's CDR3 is CASSSPGGGGASETQYF. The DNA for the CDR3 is TGTGCCAGCAGCTCCCCAGGGGGCGGGGGGGCTTCGGAGACCCAGTACTTC.

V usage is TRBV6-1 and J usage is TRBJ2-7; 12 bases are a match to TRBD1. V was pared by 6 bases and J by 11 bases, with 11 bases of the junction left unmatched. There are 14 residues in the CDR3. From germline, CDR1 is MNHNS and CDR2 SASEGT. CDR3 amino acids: CASRPGQGAQVEYF. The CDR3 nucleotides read TGTGCCAGCAGGCCGGGACAGGGGGCGCAAGTTGAGTACTTC.

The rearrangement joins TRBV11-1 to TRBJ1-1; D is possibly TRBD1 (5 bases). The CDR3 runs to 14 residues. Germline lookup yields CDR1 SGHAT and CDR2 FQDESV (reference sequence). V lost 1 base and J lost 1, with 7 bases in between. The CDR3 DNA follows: TGTGCCAGCAGCTTAGACAGGACGAACACTGAAGCTTTCTTT. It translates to CASSLDRTNTEAFF.